This T cell receptor (beta chain) is from a study of blood T cell repertoires in COVID-19. About the study: Material from acute and convalescent COVID-19 was sourced from the United States, Italy and Spain. Sample material is recorded as cDNA or gDNA derived from T cells, B-cell-depleted T cells, or PBMCs.

Per the authors' pipeline: Estimated nucleated cell counts came from reference gene primer amplification. The assay was immunoSEQ multiplex PCR, and TCRdb's table has in-frame clones only and misses some. V and J calls and clone size are those listed in that table; D and trimming were worked out from the DNA. Seen here are 150,000 to 200,000 clones, more than 85% observed once, and the top ten hold less than 3.5%. The CDR3 extends over 15 amino acids. CDR1 is LNHNV, CDR2 YYDKDF, per germline (reference sequence). Trimming removed 5 bases from V and 0 bases from J, with 14 bases in between. The receptor comes from a woman aged 30 to 39 with active or convalescent COVID-19. The chain links TRBV15 to TRBJ2-7, with D possibly TRBD2 on 6 matching bases. The sample consisted of peripheral blood. CDR3 loop: CATSGLAGHSYEQYF. The CDR3 coding sequence is TGTGCCACCAGCGGATTGGCGGGGCACTCCTACGAGCAGTACTTC.